These T cell receptor beta chains were read from a single sample in a study of cytomegalovirus exposure and HLA in healthy donors. Data came from immunoSEQ multiplex PCR; TCRdb stores just in-frame clones and leaves some out. Here the sample spans 150,000 or so clones, around 84% being singletons. Sample: PBMCs. Source of these receptors: a man between 45 and 60 years old in good health and CMV-seronegative. Each CDR3 is given with its conserved first and last residue. The D gene is left open where the match is weak. The size of a clone is reported for some rows only, either as once, few or many, or as a class for expanded clones.

>TRBV19|TRBD1|TRBJ1-5|once
TGTGCCAGTAGTGGGGGACCCGGGACAGGGAACTCGGGCAATCAGCCCCAGCATTTT
CASSGGPGTGNSGNQPQHF
>TRBV6-1|-|TRBJ1-6|few
TGTGCCAGCACCAAGACCAGGAACTCACCCCTCCACTTT
CASTKTRNSPLHF
>TRBV27|-|TRBJ2-1|-
TGTGCCAGCAGTTTAGGGTTTCAGGGGGGCGTTGAGCAGTTCTTC
CASSLGFQGGVEQFF
>TRBV6-1|-|TRBJ2-1|-
TGTGCCAGCAGTGAAGACTTATACAATGAGCAGTTCTTC
CASSEDLYNEQFF
>TRBV19|-|TRBJ2-2|once
TGTGCCAGTAGTAGACAGCCCCTGGCGAACACCGGGGAGCTGTTTTTT
CASSRQPLANTGELFF
>TRBV6-5|-|TRBJ2-3|-
TGTGCCAGCAGCTACCGGACATTAGAAGATACGCAGTATTTT
CASSYRTLEDTQYF
>TRBV7-2|-|TRBJ1-1|-
TGTGCCAGCAGCTTATATACTGCGAACACTGAAGCTTTCTTT
CASSLYTANTEAFF
>TRBV6-5|-|TRBJ1-5|once
TGTGCCAGCAGTTATGGAGGTAATCAGCCCCAGCATTTT
CASSYGGNQPQHF
>TRBV30|TRBD2|TRBJ2-7|-
TGTGCCTGGAGTGTACGTAAGGAAGCGGGGGGGCTCTACGAGCAGTACTTC
CAWSVRKEAGGLYEQYF
>TRBV4-1|-|TRBJ1-1|once
TGCGCCAGCAGCCAAGAACAACGAGGGAACACTGAAGCTTTCTTT
CASSQEQRGNTEAFF
>TRBV7-3|TRBD2|TRBJ2-3|-
TGTGCCATCGCGGGGGGCACAGATACGCAGTATTTT
CAIAGGTDTQYF
>TRBV29-1|-|TRBJ1-5|-
TGCAGCGTTGCTGAGAACCGTAATCAGCCCCAGCATTTT
CSVAENRNQPQHF
>TRBV15|TRBD2|TRBJ2-1|-
TGTGCCACCAGGGGGACTAGCGGCAACAATGAGCAGTTCTTC
CATRGTSGNNEQFF
>TRBV30|-|TRBJ2-2|few
TGTGCCTGGAATCGACTAGTTGGGGCCGGGGAGCTGTTTTTT
CAWNRLVGAGELFF
>TRBV28|-|TRBJ2-4|-
TGTGCCAGCAATCTTGGAGGAGCCAAAAACATTCAGTACTTC
CASNLGGAKNIQYF
>TRBV5-1|-|TRBJ2-5|-
TGCGCCAGCAGCTTGTTACAGCCCCAAGAGACCCAGTACTTC
CASSLLQPQETQYF
>TRBV6-1|TRBD1|TRBJ1-5|-
TGTGCCAGCAGTGGACAGGGGCTCAATCAGCCCCAGCATTTT
CASSGQGLNQPQHF